This TCR beta chain is drawn from a study of T cell changes during pregnancy in multiple sclerosis. The CDR3 totals 14 residues. Germline CDR1 SNHLY, CDR2 FYNNEI. V shed 7 bases and J shed 8 bases, with 20 bases lying between them. Assay used: immunoSEQ multiplex PCR; TCRdb lists only in-frame clones, some missing. The repertoire holds 36,000 or so clones, approximately 91% seen once, with approximately 10% in the top ten. This material consisted of CD8+ T cells from peripheral blood mononuclear cells, taken in the third trimester of pregnancy. The chain has TRBV2 and TRBJ1-1; D perhaps matches TRBD1 (6 bases). The sequence was collected from a female donor with multiple sclerosis, enrolled in a pregnancy study. The CDR3 region has the DNA TGTGCCAGCAAGGCGGGGGCTCCCGACGGGGAAGCTTTCTTT. It is translated as CASKAGAPDGEAFF.